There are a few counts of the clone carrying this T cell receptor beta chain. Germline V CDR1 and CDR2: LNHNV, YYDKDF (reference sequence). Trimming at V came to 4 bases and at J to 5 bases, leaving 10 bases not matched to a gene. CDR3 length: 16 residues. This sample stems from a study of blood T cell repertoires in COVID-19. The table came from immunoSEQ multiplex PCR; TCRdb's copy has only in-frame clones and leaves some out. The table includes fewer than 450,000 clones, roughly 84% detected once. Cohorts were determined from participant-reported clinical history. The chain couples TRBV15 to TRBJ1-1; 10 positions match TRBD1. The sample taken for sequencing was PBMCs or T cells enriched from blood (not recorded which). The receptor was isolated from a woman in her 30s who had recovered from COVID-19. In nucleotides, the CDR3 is TGTGCCACCAGCAAGCAGACAGGGGGCAGGAGGACTGAAGCTTTCTTT. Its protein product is CATSKQTGGRRTEAFF.